This T cell receptor (beta chain) derives from a study of blood T cell repertoires in COVID-19. As for the study in general: The United States, Italy and Spain were the sources of the acute and convalescent COVID-19 samples.

Note on this clone: The same CDR3 can be traced to other DNA sequences in this sample.

The CDR3 has 15 residues. CDR1 and CDR2 from the germline V gene are SNHLY and FYNNEI. The V and J ends lost 2 bases and 5 bases respectively, with 12 bases between them. Measured with immunoSEQ multiplex PCR; TCRdb has only the in-frame clones, and not every one. The sample consists of fewer than 120,000 clones, about four fifths of them appearing once. The sequenced material came from peripheral blood. The chain carries TRBV2 and TRBJ2-2, with D possibly being TRBD2 (7 bases). The source is a woman aged 60 to 75 with acute or convalescent COVID-19. The DNA for the CDR3 is TGTGCCAGCAGTGAACAGGGGCGGGGGACCGGGGAGCTGTTTTTT. Encoded protein: CASSEQGRGTGELFF.